This TCR beta chain was captured in a study of beta chain features in type 1 diabetes. Study information: Age, gender and cell yields were similar between patients and healthy donors.

There are 15 residues in the CDR3. The V gene's germline CDR1 is SGDLS and CDR2 YYNGEE. V gave up 3 bases and J gave up 5 bases, with 12 bases separating them. This clone was recorded a few times. Its antigen remains unidentified. Study findings and constraints: Researchers report that Type 1 diabetes patients had moderately but significantly shorter TCRB CDR3s across all four CD4+ subsets.

Every isolated RNA sample was fully reverse transcribed, so sequencing captured expressed TCRB transcripts. Data came from immunoSEQ multiplex PCR; TCRdb stores just in-frame clones and leaves some out. The table shows over 600,000 clones, with about an eighth occurring only once. The receptor was derived from a man aged 25 to 40 with type 1 diabetes. This chain links TRBV9 with TRBJ1-6; no clear D. Sequencing used naive CD4+ T cells from blood. The CDR3 is CASSESQEDNSPLHF. The CDR3 DNA reads TGTGCCAGCAGCGAGTCCCAAGAGGATAATTCACCCCTCCACTTT.